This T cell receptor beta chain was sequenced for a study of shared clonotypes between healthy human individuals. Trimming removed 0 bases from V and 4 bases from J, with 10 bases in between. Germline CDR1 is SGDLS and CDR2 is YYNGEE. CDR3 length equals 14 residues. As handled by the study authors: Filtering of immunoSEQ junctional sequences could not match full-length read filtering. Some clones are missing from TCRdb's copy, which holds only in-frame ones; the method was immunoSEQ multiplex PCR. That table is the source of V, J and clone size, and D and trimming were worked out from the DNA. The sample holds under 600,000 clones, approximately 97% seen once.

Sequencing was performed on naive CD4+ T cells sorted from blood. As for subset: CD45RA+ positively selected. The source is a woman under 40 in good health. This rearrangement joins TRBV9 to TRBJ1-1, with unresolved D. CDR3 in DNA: TGTGCCAGCAGCGTAGCATGGGGTATCACTGAAGCTTTCTTT. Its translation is CASSVAWGITEAFF.